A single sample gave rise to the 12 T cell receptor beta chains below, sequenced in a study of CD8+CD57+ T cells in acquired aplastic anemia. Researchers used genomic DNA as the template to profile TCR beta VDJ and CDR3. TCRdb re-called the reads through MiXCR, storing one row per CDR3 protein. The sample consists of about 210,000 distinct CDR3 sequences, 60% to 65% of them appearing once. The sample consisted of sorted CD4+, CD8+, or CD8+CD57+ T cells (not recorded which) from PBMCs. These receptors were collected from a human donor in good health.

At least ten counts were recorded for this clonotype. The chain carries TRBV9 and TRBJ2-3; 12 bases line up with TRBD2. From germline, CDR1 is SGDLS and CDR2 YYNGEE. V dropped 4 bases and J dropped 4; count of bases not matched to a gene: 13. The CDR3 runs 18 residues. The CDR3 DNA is TGTGCCAGCAGCCCTCGCGGGGGGCTAGCGGGAGGGCCAGATACGCAGTATTTT. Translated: CASSPRGGLAGGPDTQYF.

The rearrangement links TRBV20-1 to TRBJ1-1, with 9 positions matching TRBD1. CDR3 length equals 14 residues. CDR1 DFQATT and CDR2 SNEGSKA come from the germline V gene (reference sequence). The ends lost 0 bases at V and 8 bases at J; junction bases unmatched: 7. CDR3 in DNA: TGCAGTGCTAGAGAAACGAAGACAGGGGGGGAAGCTTTCTTT. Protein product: CSARETKTGGEAFF.

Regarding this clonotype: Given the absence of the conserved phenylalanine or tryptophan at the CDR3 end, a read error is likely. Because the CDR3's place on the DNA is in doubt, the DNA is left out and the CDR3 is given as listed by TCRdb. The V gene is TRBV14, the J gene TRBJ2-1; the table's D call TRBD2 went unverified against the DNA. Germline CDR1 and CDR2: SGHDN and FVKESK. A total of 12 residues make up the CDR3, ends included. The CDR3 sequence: CASSLGGAEQLL.

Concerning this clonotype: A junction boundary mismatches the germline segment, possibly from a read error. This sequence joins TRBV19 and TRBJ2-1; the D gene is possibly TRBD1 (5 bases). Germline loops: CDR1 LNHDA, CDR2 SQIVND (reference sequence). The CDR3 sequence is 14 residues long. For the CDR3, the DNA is TGTGCCAGTAGGGTCGGACACGGCTACAATCAGCAGTTCTTC. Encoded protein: CASRVGHGYNQQFF.

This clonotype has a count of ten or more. Here the CDR3 reads CASSEDLGSTDTQYF. DNA for the CDR3: TGCGCCAGCAGTGAAGATCTGGGGAGCACAGATACGCAGTATTTT. This chain connects TRBV10-1 to TRBJ2-3; D unresolved. Germline assignment: CDR1 WNHNN and CDR2 SYGVQD (reference sequence). This CDR3 is 15 amino acids long. The germline V and J ends were trimmed by 3 bases and 0 bases, with 10 bases remaining between them.

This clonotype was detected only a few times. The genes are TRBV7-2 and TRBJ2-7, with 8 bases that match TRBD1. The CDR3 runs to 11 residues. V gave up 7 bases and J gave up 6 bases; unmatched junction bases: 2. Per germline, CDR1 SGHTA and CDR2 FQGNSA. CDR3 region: CASNRGAEQYF. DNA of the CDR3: TGTGCCAGCAACAGGGGGGCCGAGCAGTACTTC.

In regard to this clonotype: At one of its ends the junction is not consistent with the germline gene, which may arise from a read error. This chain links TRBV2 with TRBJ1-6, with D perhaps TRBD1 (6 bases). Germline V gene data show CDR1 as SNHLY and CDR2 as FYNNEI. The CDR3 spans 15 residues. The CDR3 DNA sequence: TGTGCTAGCACTACGATGACAGGCTATAATTCACCCCTCCACTTT. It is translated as CASTTMTGYNSPLHF. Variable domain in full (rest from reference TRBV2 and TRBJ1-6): EPEVTQTPSHQVTQMGQEVILRCVPISNHLYFYWYRQILGQKVEFLVSFYNNEISEKSEIFDDQFSVERPDGSNFTLKIRSTKLEDSAMYFCASTTMTGYNSPLHFGNGTRLTVT.

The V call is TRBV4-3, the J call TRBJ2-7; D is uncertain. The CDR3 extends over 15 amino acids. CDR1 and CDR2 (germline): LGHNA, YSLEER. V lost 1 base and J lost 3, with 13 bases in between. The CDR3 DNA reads TGCGCCAGCAGCCAAGTCGGTGGCAGGTACTACGAGCAGTACTTC. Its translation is CASSQVGGRYYEQYF.

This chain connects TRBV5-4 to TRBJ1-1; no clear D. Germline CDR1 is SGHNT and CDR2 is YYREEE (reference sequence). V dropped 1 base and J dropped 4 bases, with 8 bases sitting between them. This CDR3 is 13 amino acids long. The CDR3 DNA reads TGTGCCAGCAGCTTGTACCAGGTCACTGAAGCTTTCTTT. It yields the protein CASSLYQVTEAFF.

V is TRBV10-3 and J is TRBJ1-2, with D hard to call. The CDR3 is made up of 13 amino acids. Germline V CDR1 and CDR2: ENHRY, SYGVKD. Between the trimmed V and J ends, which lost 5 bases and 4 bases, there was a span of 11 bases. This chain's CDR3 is CAISLLSTYGYTF. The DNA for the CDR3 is TGTGCCATCAGTCTTCTCAGTACCTATGGCTACACCTTC.

The CDR3 nucleotides are TGCAGTGCCGGACTGGGAGAAGGACAGGGGAGTTACGAGCAGTACTTC. Translation gives CSAGLGEGQGSYEQYF. The V call is TRBV20-1, the J call TRBJ2-7, with 9 bases matching TRBD1. The CDR3 spans 16 residues. Germline values: CDR1 DFQATT, CDR2 SNEGSKA (reference sequence). V was clipped by 6 bases and J by 4 bases; unmatched bases: 16.

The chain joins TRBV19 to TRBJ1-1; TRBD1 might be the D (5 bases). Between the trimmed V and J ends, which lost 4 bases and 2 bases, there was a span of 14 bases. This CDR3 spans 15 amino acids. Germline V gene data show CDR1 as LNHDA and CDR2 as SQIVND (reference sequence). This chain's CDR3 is CASSRVTGRNTEAFF. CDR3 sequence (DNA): TGTGCCAGTAGTAGAGTAACGGGACGAAACACTGAAGCTTTCTTT. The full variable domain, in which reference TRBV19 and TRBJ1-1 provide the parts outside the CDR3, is DGGITQSPKYLFRKEGQNVTLSCEQNLNHDAMYWYRQDPGQGLRLIYYSQIVNDFQKGDIAEGYSVSREKKESFPLTVTSAQKNPTAFYLCASSRVTGRNTEAFFGQGTRLTVV.